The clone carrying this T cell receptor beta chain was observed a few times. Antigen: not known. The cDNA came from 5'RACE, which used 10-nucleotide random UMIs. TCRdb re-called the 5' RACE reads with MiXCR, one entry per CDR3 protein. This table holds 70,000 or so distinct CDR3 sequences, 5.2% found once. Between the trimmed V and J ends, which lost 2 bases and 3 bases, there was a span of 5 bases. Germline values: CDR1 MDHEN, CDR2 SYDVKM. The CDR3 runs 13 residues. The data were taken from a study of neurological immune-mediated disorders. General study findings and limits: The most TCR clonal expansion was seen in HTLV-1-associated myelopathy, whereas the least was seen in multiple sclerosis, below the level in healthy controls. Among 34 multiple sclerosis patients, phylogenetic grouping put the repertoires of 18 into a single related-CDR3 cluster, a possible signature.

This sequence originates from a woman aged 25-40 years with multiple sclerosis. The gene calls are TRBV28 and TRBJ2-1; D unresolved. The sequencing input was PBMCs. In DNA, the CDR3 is TGTGCCAGCAGTTTAACTCTCTACAATGAGCAGTTCTTC. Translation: CASSLTLYNEQFF.